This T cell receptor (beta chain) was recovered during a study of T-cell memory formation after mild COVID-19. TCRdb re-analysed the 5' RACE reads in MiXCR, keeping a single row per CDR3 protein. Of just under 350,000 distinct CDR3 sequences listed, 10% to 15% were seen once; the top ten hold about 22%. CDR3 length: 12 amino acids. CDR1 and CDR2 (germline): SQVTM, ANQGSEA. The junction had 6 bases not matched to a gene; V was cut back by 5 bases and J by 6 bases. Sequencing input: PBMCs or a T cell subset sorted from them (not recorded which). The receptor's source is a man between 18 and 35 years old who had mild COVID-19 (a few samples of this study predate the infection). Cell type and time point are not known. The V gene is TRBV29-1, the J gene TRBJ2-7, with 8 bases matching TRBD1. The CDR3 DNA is TGCAGCGTTAACAGGGGGTCGAGCGAGCAGTACTTC. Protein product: CSVNRGSSEQYF.